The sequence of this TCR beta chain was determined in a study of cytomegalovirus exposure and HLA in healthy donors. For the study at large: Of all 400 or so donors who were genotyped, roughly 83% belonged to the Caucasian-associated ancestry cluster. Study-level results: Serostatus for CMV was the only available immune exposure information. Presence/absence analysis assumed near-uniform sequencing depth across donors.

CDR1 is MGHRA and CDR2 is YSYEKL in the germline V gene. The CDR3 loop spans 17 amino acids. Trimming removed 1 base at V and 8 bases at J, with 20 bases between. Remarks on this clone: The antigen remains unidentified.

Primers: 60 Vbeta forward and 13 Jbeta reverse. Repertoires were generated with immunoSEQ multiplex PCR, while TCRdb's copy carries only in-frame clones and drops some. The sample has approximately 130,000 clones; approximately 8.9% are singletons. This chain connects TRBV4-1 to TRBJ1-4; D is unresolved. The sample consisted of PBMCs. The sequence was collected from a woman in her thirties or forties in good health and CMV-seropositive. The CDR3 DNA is TGCGCCAGCAGCCAAGCTATCACTACCGGGAAGAACGAAAAACTGTTTTTT. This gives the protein CASSQAITTGKNEKLFF.